A selection of T cell receptor beta chains follows, all from one sample in a study of CD8 T cells in Susac syndrome. TCRdb used MiXCR to reprocess the immunoSEQ multiplex PCR reads, holding one entry per CDR3 protein. The data contain approximately 200,000 distinct CDR3 sequences, approximately 95% of them singletons. Sequencing used CD4+ T cells from PBMCs. The source of these receptors is a human donor with multiple sclerosis. The CDR3 runs from the conserved cysteine through the conserved F or W. The D gene is left open where the match is weak. Expanded clones get a size class; other rows say once, few or many, or leave the size out.

D gene	V gene	J gene	clone size	CDR3 DNA	CDR3 protein
-	TRBV20-1	TRBJ2-2	-	TGCAGTGCGCAAAACGAAGGCGGCGGGGAGCTGTTTTTT	CSAQNEGGGELFF
-	TRBV18	TRBJ1-1	-	TGTGCCAGCTGGAGCGGAGTCCGTGAGAACACTGAAGCTTTCTTT	CASWSGVRENTEAFF
-	TRBV6-5	TRBJ2-3	-	TGTGCCAGCAGCAACACAGTGACGCAGTATTTT	CASSNTVTQYF
-	TRBV18	TRBJ1-2	-	TGTGCCAGCTCACCACCGGGTTTGGCGGATGGCTACACCTTC	CASSPPGLADGYTF
-	TRBV14	TRBJ2-1	-	TGTGCCAGCAGCCATCAGTTGTCAGGCCACCATGAGCAGTTCTTC	CASSHQLSGHHEQFF
-	TRBV12-3/TRBV12-4	TRBJ1-2	-	TGTGCCAGCAGTTCTAGGCTTTTCGTCGACTATGGCTACACCTTC	CASSSRLFVDYGYTF
-	TRBV13	TRBJ2-3	-	TGTGCCAGCAGCGCACGGGGAGCGGCGGCAAGCACAGATACGCAGTATTTT	CASSARGAAASTDTQYF
-	TRBV7-2	TRBJ2-3	-	TGTGCCAGCAGCGCTACCTTCACAGATACGCAGTATTTT	CASSATFTDTQYF
TRBD2	TRBV20-1	TRBJ2-3	-	TGCAGTGCTGGGGACGCCGGGCGGGGGGTCACAGATACGCAGTATTTT	CSAGDAGRGVTDTQYF
TRBD1	TRBV29-1	TRBJ1-2	-	TGCAGCGCCCGACAGGGTGGCTACACCTTC	CSARQGGYTF
-	TRBV7-9	TRBJ2-3	-	TGTGCCATCCCTCGAGGGGGAGGCACAGATACGCAGTATTTT	CAIPRGGGTDTQYF
TRBD2	TRBV6-2/TRBV6-3	TRBJ2-4	-	TGTGCCAGCAATCTAGCGGGGGGCAAGGACATTCAGTACTTC	CASNLAGGKDIQYF
-	TRBV15	TRBJ2-1	once	TGTGCCACCAGCAGCCCCGATCGGCAGGGAGGCTCCTACAATGAGCAGTTCTTC	CATSSPDRQGGSYNEQFF
-	TRBV20-1	TRBJ1-2	-	TGCAGTGCTGGGGCCCGGGGGGAAAACTATGGCTACACCTTC	CSAGARGENYGYTF
-	TRBV25-1	TRBJ2-3	-	TGTGCCAGCAGTGAATGGACGGGATTTAGCACAGATACGCAGTATTTT	CASSEWTGFSTDTQYF
-	TRBV20-1	TRBJ1-2	-	TGCAGTGCTCCGAACACCGGGGGCCCTAACTATGGCTACACCTTC	CSAPNTGGPNYGYTF
-	TRBV2	TRBJ2-4	-	TGTGCCAGCAGTGACAGCCAACAGTACTTC	CASSDSQQYF
TRBD1	TRBV12-3/TRBV12-4	TRBJ2-5	-	TGTGCCAGCAGTCATAGACAGGGTCAAGAGACCCAGTACTTC	CASSHRQGQETQYF
-	TRBV7-2	TRBJ1-2	-	TGTGCCAGCAGCTTAGCGGCCGCAGAGAGCTACACCTTC	CASSLAAAESYTF
-	TRBV4-1	TRBJ1-1	-	TGCGCCAGCAGCCCCGGGGGACGGACCCTCGGGGCTGAAGCTTTCTTT	CASSPGGRTLGAEAFF
-	TRBV7-8	TRBJ2-1	-	TGTGCCAGCAGCTTAGATCGTAGCGGCAATGAGCAGTTCTTC	CASSLDRSGNEQFF
-	TRBV7-2	TRBJ2-7	-	TGTGCCAGCAGACACGCTGGGACAACGGTCGAGCAGTACTTC	CASRHAGTTVEQYF
-	TRBV2	TRBJ1-2	-	TGTGCCAGCAGAGCGCTTAAGGCGGCCCCTAACTATGGCTACACCTTC	CASRALKAAPNYGYTF
TRBD1	TRBV19	TRBJ1-1	-	TGTGCCAGTAGTCCCCGCCGACAGGGACCGAACACTGAAGCTTTCTTT	CASSPRRQGPNTEAFF
-	TRBV6-6	TRBJ2-2	-	TGTGCCAGCTCAGGTGTTCCCGGGGAGCTGTTTTTT	CASSGVPGELFF
-	TRBV2	TRBJ1-1	-	TGTGCCAGCAGTATAGAGCCCTACACTGAAGCTTTCTTT	CASSIEPYTEAFF
-	TRBV29-1	TRBJ2-3	-	TGCAGTTACGTAGCCCCAGCAGATACGCAGTATTTT	CSYVAPADTQYF
-	TRBV9	TRBJ2-3	-	TGTGCCAGCAGCGTAGTATGGGGATTGGGGGTTTCAGATACGCAGTATTTT	CASSVVWGLGVSDTQYF
TRBD2	TRBV23-1	TRBJ2-1	-	TGCGCCAGCAGTCAATCGATGTTAGGGACTAGGTGGATCAATGAGCAGTTCTTC	CASSQSMLGTRWINEQFF
TRBD2	TRBV5-4	TRBJ2-3	once	TGTGCCAGCAGCACCGCGGGGGGGCAAGGAGATACGCAGTATTTT	CASSTAGGQGDTQYF
-	TRBV11-2	TRBJ2-1	-	TGTGCCAGCAGCTCGACCCGGGGTGAGCAGTTCTTC	CASSSTRGEQFF
-	TRBV7-8	TRBJ1-2	-	TGTGCCAGCAGCTTAGTGACAGGCGGCTACACCTTC	CASSLVTGGYTF
-	TRBV4-1	TRBJ2-3	-	TGCGCCAGCAGCCAAGATCGTTCAGGGAGCACAGATACGCAGTATTTT	CASSQDRSGSTDTQYF
-	TRBV15	TRBJ2-3	-	TGTGCCACCAGCAGAATCCTCACAGATACGCAGTATTTT	CATSRILTDTQYF
-	TRBV18	TRBJ2-5	-	TGTGCCAGCTCACCGGTCGGACAAGGACGAGAGACCCAGTACTTC	CASSPVGQGRETQYF
-	TRBV30	TRBJ2-5	-	TGTGCCTGGAGCCCCTCGAGAGCATCAGAGACCCAGTACTTC	CAWSPSRASETQYF
-	TRBV18	TRBJ1-5	-	TGTGCCAGCTCACCCCAGACGGGGGATCAGCCCCAGCATTTT	CASSPQTGDQPQHF
-	TRBV15	TRBJ2-5	-	TGTGCCACCAGCAGAGATCCCCAAGAGACCCAGTACTTC	CATSRDPQETQYF
TRBD2	TRBV3-1	TRBJ2-7	-	TGTGCCAGCAGCCAAGGGCTAGCGGGGGTATACGAGCAGTACTTC	CASSQGLAGVYEQYF
-	TRBV29-1	TRBJ1-2	-	TGCAGCGTTGACCCACAGGGATCTAACTATGGCTACACCTTC	CSVDPQGSNYGYTF
TRBD1	TRBV18	TRBJ2-5	-	TGTGCCAGCTCACGAGGACAGGTTGATGTAGAGACCCAGTACTTC	CASSRGQVDVETQYF